These T cell receptor beta chains were read from a single sample in a study of blood T cell repertoires in COVID-19. Here immunoSEQ multiplex PCR was the method, and the copy in TCRdb shows in-frame clones only, minus some. Of about 250,000 clones listed, approximately 86% are singletons. The sequencing input was peripheral blood. The receptors here all came from a woman aged 55 to 70 who had recovered from COVID-19. CDR3s include the opening cysteine and the closing phenylalanine or tryptophan. A D gene is named only where the DNA matches it firmly. Clone size, where shown, is once, few, many, or a class for clones that have expanded.

cdr3_nt,cdr3_aa,clone_size,d_call,j_call,v_call
TGTGCCAGCAGCCAAGTCCCCCAGTACGCCACTAGGGATACGCAGTATTTT,CASSQVPQYATRDTQYF,NA,NA,TRBJ2-3,TRBV3-1/TRBV3-2
TGTGCCATCAGGCCGGACAGGGACACCGGGGAGCTGTTTTTT,CAIRPDRDTGELFF,few,TRBD1,TRBJ2-2,TRBV10-3
TGTGCCAGCAGCCGTGACCGGGGTTTCTCCTACAATGAGCAGTTCTTC,CASSRDRGFSYNEQFF,NA,NA,TRBJ2-1,TRBV7-2
TGTGCCATCAGAGAGGGAGGAGGCGACTACACCTTC,CAIREGGGDYTF,once,NA,TRBJ1-2,TRBV10-3
TGTGCCAGCAGTCCAGATACCTCTCAGCAGTTCTTC,CASSPDTSQQFF,NA,NA,TRBJ2-1,TRBV6-2/TRBV6-3
TGTGCCAGCTCACCACCCCGGAGGGTTCACTCTGGAAACACCATATATTTT,CASSPPRRVHSGNTIYF,NA,NA,TRBJ1-3,TRBV18
TGTGCCACCAGCAGAGATCCCGCCCGGGGAAACACCATATATTTT,CATSRDPARGNTIYF,NA,NA,TRBJ1-3,TRBV15
TGTGCCAGTAGTCAGGGGAGAGGCTACGAGCAGTACTTC,CASSQGRGYEQYF,once,NA,TRBJ2-7,TRBV19
TGTGCCAGCAGGGGGGGGCAGACTTCTGGAAACACCATATATTTT,CASRGGQTSGNTIYF,NA,NA,TRBJ1-3,TRBV6-5
TGTGCCAGCAGCGCCGCCGGGCCCGGGCTAGCGGGTTACTACAATGAGCAGTTCTTC,CASSAAGPGLAGYYNEQFF,NA,TRBD2,TRBJ2-1,TRBV11-3
TGTGCCAGCAGCCCCACGAGGTACGATAATTCACCCCTCCACTTT,CASSPTRYDNSPLHF,NA,NA,TRBJ1-6,TRBV6-6
TGTGCCAGCAGCAAAGCGGACAGACGTTTTGAGACCCAGTACTTC,CASSKADRRFETQYF,once,NA,TRBJ2-5,TRBV21-1
TGTGCCAGCAGCGTAGGGGAGACTAGCGGGGCTTACAATGAGCAGTTCTTC,CASSVGETSGAYNEQFF,NA,TRBD2,TRBJ2-1,TRBV9
TGTGCCAGCAGCCGGGACAGGGACCCGTCTACGCAGTATTTT,CASSRDRDPSTQYF,NA,TRBD1,TRBJ2-3,TRBV7-3
TGTGCCACCCCAAAACCCAAGCGGGGGGCCCAAGAGACCCAGTACTTC,CATPKPKRGAQETQYF,NA,TRBD2,TRBJ2-5,TRBV2
TGTGCCAGCAGCCGGACAGGGTCCTACGAGCAGTACTTC,CASSRTGSYEQYF,NA,TRBD1,TRBJ2-7,TRBV6-2/TRBV6-3
TGTGCCACCAGCCGGACAGGGGCCGGTGAAAAACTGTTTTTT,CATSRTGAGEKLFF,NA,TRBD1,TRBJ1-4,TRBV15
TGTGCCAGCAGCTTACAACAGGAGGGCCAGTACTTC,CASSLQQEGQYF,NA,NA,TRBJ2-5,TRBV5-6
TGTGCCAGAGGAGGAGGAAATACTTACAATGAGCAGTTCTTC,CARGGGNTYNEQFF,once,NA,TRBJ2-1,TRBV5-8
TGTGCCAGCAGTCCAGGACTAGCGGGGGCCTTCGGGGGAGAGACCCAGTACTTC,CASSPGLAGAFGGETQYF,NA,TRBD2,TRBJ2-5,TRBV6-2/TRBV6-3
TGTGCCAGCAGTTACTCTCGGACAGGGAACACTGAAGCTTTCTTT,CASSYSRTGNTEAFF,NA,TRBD1,TRBJ1-1,TRBV6-5
TGTGCCAGTAGTATCGAAGCGGACTCCTACGAGCAGTACTTC,CASSIEADSYEQYF,few,NA,TRBJ2-7,TRBV19
TGTGCCAGCAGCCAAGAGCGGGGGAATAGGAACACTGAAGCTTTCTTT,CASSQERGNRNTEAFF,NA,NA,TRBJ1-1,TRBV4-2
TGCAGCGTTCCCGGGCGGGTAGCTAACTATGGCTACACCTTC,CSVPGRVANYGYTF,NA,NA,TRBJ1-2,TRBV29-1
TGTGCCAGTATGGGAGCGACCGAACAAGAGACCCAGTACTTC,CASMGATEQETQYF,NA,NA,TRBJ2-5,TRBV19
TGTGCCAGCAGCTTGTCCACTAGCGCGACGGGTGTCGAGCAGTACTTC,CASSLSTSATGVEQYF,NA,TRBD2,TRBJ2-7,TRBV7-9
TGTGCCAGCAGCGTACGACAGGGTGCCACCGGGGAGCTGTTTTTT,CASSVRQGATGELFF,NA,TRBD1,TRBJ2-2,TRBV9
TGCAGCGTTGTGGGGAGTAATGGCTACACCTTC,CSVVGSNGYTF,NA,NA,TRBJ1-2,TRBV29-1
TGTGCCAGCGGCAGTACGGGGATGGACTACGAGCAGTACTTC,CASGSTGMDYEQYF,once,NA,TRBJ2-7,TRBV28
TGTGCCAGCAGCTTAAAACGTCTGAGCACTGAAGCTTTCTTT,CASSLKRLSTEAFF,NA,NA,TRBJ1-1,TRBV7-9
TGTGCCAGCAGTTTATCGGCAGGGCGTAACTATGGCTACACCTTC,CASSLSAGRNYGYTF,NA,NA,TRBJ1-2,TRBV28
TGTGCCAGCAGTACCACCCAGGTCCGGAATTCACCCCTCCACTTT,CASSTTQVRNSPLHF,few,NA,TRBJ1-6,TRBV6-5
TGTGCCAGCAGCGTAGACCTAGCGGCTAGCACAGATACGCAGTATTTT,CASSVDLAASTDTQYF,NA,TRBD2,TRBJ2-3,TRBV9